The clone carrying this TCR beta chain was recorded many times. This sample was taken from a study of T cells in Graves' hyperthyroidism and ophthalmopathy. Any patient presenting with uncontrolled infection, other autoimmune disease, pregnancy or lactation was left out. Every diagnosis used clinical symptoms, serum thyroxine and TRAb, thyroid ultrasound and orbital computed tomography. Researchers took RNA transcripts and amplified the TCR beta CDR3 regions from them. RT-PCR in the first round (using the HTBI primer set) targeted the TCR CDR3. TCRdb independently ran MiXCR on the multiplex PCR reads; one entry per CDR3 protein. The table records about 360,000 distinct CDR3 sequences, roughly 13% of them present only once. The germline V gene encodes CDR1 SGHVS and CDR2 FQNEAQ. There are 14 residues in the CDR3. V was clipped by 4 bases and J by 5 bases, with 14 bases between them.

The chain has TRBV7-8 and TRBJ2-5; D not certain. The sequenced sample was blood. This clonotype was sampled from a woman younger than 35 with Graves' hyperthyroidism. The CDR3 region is CASSSGLESETQYF. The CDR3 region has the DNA TGTGCCAGCAGCTCGGGCTTAGAATCGGAGACCCAGTACTTC.